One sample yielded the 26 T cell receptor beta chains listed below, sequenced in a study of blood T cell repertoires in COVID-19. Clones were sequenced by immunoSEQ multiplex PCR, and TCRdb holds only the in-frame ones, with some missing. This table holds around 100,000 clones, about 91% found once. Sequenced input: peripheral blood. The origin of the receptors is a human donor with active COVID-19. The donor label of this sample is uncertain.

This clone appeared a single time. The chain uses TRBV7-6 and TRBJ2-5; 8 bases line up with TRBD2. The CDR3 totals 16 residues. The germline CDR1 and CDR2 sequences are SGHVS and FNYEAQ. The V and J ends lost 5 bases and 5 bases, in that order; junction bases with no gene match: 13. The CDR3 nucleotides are TGTGCCAGCAGCCCTAGAAGGGCTAGCGGGCGGGAGACCCAGTACTTC. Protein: CASSPRRASGRETQYF.

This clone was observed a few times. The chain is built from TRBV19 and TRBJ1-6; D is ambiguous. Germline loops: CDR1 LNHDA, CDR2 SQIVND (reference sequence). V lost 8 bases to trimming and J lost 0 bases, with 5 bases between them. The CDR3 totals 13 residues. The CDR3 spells CASRGSYNSPLHF. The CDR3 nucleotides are TGTGCCAGTCGGGGCTCCTATAATTCACCCCTCCACTTT.

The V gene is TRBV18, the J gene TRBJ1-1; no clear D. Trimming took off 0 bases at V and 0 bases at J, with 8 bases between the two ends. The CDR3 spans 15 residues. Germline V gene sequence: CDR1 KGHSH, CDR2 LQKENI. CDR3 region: CASSPPQVLNTEAFF. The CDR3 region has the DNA TGTGCCAGCTCACCACCTCAGGTCTTGAACACTGAAGCTTTCTTT.

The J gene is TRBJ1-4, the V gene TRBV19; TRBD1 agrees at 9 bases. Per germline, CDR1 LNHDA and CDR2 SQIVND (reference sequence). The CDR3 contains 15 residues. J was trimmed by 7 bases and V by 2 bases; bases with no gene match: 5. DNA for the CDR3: TGTGCCAGTAGTATATCCGGGACAGGGCGTGAAAAACTGTTTTTT. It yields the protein CASSISGTGREKLFF. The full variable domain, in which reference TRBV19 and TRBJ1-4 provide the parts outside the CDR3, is DGGITQSPKYLFRKEGQNVTLSCEQNLNHDAMYWYRQDPGQGLRLIYYSQIVNDFQKGDIAEGYSVSREKKESFPLTVTSAQKNPTAFYLCASSISGTGREKLFFGSGTQLSVL.

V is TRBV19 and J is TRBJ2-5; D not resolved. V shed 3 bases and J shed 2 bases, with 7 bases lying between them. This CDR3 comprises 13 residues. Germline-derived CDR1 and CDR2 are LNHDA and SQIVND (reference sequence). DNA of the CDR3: TGTGCCAGTAGTATTAACTCGCAAGAGACCCAGTACTTC. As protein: CASSINSQETQYF.

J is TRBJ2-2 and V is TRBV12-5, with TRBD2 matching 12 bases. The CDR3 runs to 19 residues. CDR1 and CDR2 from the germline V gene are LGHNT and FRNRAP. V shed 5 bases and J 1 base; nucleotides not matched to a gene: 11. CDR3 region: CASGAWTKTSGGNTGELFF. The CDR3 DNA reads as TGTGCTAGTGGTGCATGGACCAAGACTAGCGGGGGGAACACCGGGGAGCTGTTTTTT.

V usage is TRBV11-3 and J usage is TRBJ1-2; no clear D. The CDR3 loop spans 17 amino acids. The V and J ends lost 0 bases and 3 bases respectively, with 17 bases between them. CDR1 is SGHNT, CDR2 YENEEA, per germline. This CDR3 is CASSLERNCAIYYGYTF. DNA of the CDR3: TGTGCCAGCAGCTTAGAGCGGAATTGCGCAATTTACTATGGCTACACCTTC.

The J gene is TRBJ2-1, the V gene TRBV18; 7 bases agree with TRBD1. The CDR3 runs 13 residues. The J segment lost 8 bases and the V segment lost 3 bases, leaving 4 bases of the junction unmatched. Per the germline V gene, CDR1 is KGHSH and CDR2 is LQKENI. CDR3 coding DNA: TGTGCCAGCTCACCGAGGGGGCGATATGAGCAGTTCTTC. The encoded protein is CASSPRGRYEQFF.

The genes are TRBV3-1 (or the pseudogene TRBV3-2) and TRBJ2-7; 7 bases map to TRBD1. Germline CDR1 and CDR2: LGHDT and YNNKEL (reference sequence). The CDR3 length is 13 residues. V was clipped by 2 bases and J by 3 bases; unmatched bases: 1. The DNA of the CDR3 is TGTGCCAGCAGCCAAAGACAGGGCTACGAGCAGTACTTC. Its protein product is CASSQRQGYEQYF.

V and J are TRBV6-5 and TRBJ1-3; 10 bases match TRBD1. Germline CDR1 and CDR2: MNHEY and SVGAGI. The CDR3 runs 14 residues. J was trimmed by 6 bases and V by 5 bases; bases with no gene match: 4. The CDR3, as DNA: TGTGCCAGCAGTCGGGACAGGGGAGCAAACACCATATATTTT. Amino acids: CASSRDRGANTIYF.

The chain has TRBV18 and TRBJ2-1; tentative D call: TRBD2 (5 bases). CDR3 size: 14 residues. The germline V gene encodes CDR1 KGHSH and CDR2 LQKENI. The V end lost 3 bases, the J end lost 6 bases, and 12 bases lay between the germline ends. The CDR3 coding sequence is TGTGCCAGCTCACCCCTGCCTGGGAGCAATGAGCAGTTCTTC. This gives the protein CASSPLPGSNEQFF.

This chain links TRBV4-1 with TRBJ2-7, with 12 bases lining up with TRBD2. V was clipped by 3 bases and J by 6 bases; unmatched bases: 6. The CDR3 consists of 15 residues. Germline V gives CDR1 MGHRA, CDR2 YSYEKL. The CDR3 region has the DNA TGCGCCAGCAGCCAGCTACTAGCGGGGGGTTCCGAGCAGTACTTC. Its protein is CASSQLLAGGSEQYF.

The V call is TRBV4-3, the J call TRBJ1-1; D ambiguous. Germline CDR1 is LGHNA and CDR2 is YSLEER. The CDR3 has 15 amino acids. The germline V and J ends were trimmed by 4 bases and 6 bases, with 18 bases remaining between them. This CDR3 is CASSRNPVRGAEAFF. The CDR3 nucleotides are TGCGCCAGCAGCCGTAATCCAGTTCGGGGTGCTGAAGCTTTCTTT.

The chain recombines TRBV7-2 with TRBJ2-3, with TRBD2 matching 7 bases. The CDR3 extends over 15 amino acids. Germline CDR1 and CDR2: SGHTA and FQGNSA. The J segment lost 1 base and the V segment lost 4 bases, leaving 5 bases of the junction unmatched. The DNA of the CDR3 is TGTGCCAGCAGCTACCGAGCGGGGCGCACAGATACGCAGTATTTT. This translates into CASSYRAGRTDTQYF.

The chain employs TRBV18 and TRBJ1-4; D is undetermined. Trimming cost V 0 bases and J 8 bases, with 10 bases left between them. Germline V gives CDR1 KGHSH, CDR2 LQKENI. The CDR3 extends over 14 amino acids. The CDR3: CASSPPNSAEKLFF. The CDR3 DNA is TGTGCCAGCTCACCACCCAACAGTGCCGAAAAACTGTTTTTT.

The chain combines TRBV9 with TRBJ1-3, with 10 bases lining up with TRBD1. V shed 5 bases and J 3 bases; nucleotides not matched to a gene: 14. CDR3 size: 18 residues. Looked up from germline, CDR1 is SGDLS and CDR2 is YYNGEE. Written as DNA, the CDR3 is TGTGCCAGCAGTTCCAACCCTGACAGGGGGCGCTTTGGAAACACCATATATTTT. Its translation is CASSSNPDRGRFGNTIYF.

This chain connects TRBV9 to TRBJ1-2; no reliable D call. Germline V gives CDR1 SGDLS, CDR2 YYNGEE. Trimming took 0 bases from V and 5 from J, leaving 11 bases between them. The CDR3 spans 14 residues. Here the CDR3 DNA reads TGTGCCAGCAGCGTAGGCCAGAACCCGTATGGCTACACCTTC. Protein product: CASSVGQNPYGYTF. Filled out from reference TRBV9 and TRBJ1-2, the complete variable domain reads DSGVTQTPKHLITATGQRVTLRCSPRSGDLSVYWYQQSLDQGLQFLIQYYNGEERAKGNILERFSAQQFPDLHSELNLSSLELGDSALYFCASSVGQNPYGYTFGSGTRLTVV.

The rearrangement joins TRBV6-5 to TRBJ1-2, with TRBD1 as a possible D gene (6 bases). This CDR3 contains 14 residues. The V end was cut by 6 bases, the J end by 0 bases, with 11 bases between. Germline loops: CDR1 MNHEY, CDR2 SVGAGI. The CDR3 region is CASRAGAANYGYTF. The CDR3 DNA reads TGTGCCAGCAGGGCGGGGGCGGCTAACTATGGCTACACCTTC.

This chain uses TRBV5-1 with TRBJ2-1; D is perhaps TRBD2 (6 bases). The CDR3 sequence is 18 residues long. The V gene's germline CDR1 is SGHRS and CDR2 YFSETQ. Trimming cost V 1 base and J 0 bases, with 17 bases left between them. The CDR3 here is CASSLTYSAGLSYNEQFF. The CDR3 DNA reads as TGCGCCAGCAGCTTGACTTATTCCGCGGGGCTCTCCTACAATGAGCAGTTCTTC.

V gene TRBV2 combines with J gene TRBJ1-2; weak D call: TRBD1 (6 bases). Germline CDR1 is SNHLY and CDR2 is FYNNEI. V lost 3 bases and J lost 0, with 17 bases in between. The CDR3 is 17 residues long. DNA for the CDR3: TGTGCCAGCAGTGACAGGGGTTGGTACTCAGCTAACTATGGCTACACCTTC. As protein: CASSDRGWYSANYGYTF.

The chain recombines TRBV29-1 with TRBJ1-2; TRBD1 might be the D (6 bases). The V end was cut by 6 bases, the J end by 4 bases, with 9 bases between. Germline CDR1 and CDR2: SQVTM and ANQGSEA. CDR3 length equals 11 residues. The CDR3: CSVDSGYGYTF. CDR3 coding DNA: TGCAGCGTGGACAGTGGCTATGGCTACACCTTC.

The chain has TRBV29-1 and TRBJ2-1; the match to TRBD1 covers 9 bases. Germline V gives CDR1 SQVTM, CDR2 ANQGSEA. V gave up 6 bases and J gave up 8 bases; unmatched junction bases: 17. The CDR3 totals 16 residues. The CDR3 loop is CSVDTGTGLGGDEQFF. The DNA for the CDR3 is TGCAGCGTAGATACCGGGACAGGGTTAGGAGGGGATGAGCAGTTCTTC.

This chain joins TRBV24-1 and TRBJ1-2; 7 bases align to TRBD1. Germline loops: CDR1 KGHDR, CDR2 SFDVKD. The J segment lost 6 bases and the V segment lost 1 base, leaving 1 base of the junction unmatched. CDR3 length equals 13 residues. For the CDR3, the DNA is TGTGCCACCAGTGATTTCAGGGGGAATGGCTACACCTTC. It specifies CATSDFRGNGYTF.

The CDR3 spells CASSETGWSTEAFF. Written as DNA, the CDR3 is TGTGCCAGCAGTGAAACGGGGTGGAGCACTGAAGCTTTCTTT. The V and J genes are TRBV2 and TRBJ1-1; D remains ambiguous. Germline V gene sequence: CDR1 SNHLY, CDR2 FYNNEI. With 2 bases removed from V and 4 bases from J, the gap between germline ends came to 11 bases. This CDR3 is 14 amino acids long.

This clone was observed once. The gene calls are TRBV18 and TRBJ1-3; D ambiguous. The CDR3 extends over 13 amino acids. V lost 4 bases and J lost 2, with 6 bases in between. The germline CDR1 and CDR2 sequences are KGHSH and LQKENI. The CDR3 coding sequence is TGTGCCAGCTCACGAGAAGCTGGAAACACCATATATTTT. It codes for CASSREAGNTIYF.

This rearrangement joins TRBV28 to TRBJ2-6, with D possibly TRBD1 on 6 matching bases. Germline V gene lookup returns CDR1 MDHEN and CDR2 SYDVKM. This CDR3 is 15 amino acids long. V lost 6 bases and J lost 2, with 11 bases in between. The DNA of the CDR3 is TGTGCCAGCAGACACGAGGGGGCTGGGGCCAACGTCCTGACTTTC. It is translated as CASRHEGAGANVLTF.